The rows below give T cell receptor beta chains drawn from one sample of a study of naive and memory T cell subsets. Each CDR3 protein is one row after TCRdb ran MiXCR on the UMI-ligation and nested PCR reads. In the table there are 30,000 to 40,000 distinct CDR3 sequences, approximately 17% of which are singletons. Input material: effector memory CD4+ T cells from blood. The receptors stem from a human donor in good health. CDR3s include the opening cysteine and the closing phenylalanine or tryptophan. D genes are given only for firm matches. Clone size, where shown, is once, few, many, or a class for clones that have expanded.

CDR3aa: CASSGTRTSGKGADTQYF
CDR3nt: TGTGCCAGCAGTGGAACCCGGACTAGCGGGAAGGGGGCAGATACGCAGTATTTT
j_gene: TRBJ2-3
v_gene: TRBV6-6
d_gene: TRBD2
abundance: -
len: 18

CDR3aa: CAWSDTKEQFF
CDR3nt: TGTGCCTGGAGTGATACAAAGGAGCAGTTCTTC
j_gene: TRBJ2-1
v_gene: TRBV30
d_gene: -
abundance: -
len: 11

CDR3aa: CSATKILDPRGRGSTDTQYF
CDR3nt: TGCAGTGCTACCAAGATATTGGACCCACGCGGACGAGGGAGCACAGATACGCAGTATTTT
j_gene: TRBJ2-3
v_gene: TRBV20-1
d_gene: -
abundance: few
len: 20

CDR3aa: CATTEELASGDEQFF
CDR3nt: TGTGCCACCACCGAAGAGCTAGCGAGTGGGGATGAGCAGTTCTTC
j_gene: TRBJ2-1
v_gene: TRBV15
d_gene: -
abundance: few
len: 15

CDR3aa: CASSALDIYEQYF
CDR3nt: TGTGCCAGCAGTGCGCTAGACATCTACGAGCAGTACTTC
j_gene: TRBJ2-7
v_gene: TRBV6-1
d_gene: -
abundance: few
len: 13

CDR3aa: CAGDLAGQAEAFF
CDR3nt: TGTGCCGGGGATCTCGCAGGGCAAGCTGAAGCTTTCTTT
j_gene: TRBJ1-1
v_gene: TRBV7-9
d_gene: -
abundance: few
len: 13

CDR3aa: CASSLLGQGSSGANVLTF
CDR3nt: TGTGCCAGCAGTTTATTGGGGCAGGGGTCTTCTGGGGCCAACGTCCTGACTTTC
j_gene: TRBJ2-6
v_gene: TRBV28
d_gene: -
abundance: few
len: 18

CDR3aa: CASSQGAPFPQHF
CDR3nt: TGTGCCAGCAGTCAGGGGGCCCCTTTTCCCCAGCATTTT
j_gene: TRBJ1-5
v_gene: TRBV28
d_gene: TRBD1
abundance: many
len: 13

CDR3aa: CASSRRVPGVYSNQPQHF
CDR3nt: TGTGCCAGCAGCCGCAGGGTCCCCGGGGTTTATAGCAATCAGCCCCAGCATTTT
j_gene: TRBJ1-5
v_gene: TRBV6-5
d_gene: -
abundance: few
len: 18

CDR3aa: CASSVDWRTSDSPLHF
CDR3nt: TGTGCCAGCAGCGTAGACTGGAGGACTTCTGATTCACCCCTCCACTTT
j_gene: TRBJ1-6
v_gene: TRBV9
d_gene: -
abundance: medium-sized
len: 16

CDR3aa: CASALMQQKGLRGYTF
CDR3nt: TGTGCTAGTGCCCTGATGCAGCAAAAGGGTTTGCGGGGCTACACCTTC
j_gene: TRBJ1-2
v_gene: TRBV12-5
d_gene: -
abundance: many
len: 16

CDR3aa: CASSLGGGAGDEKLFF
CDR3nt: TGCGCCAGCAGCTTGGGAGGGGGAGCTGGGGATGAAAAACTGTTTTTT
j_gene: TRBJ1-4
v_gene: TRBV5-1
d_gene: -
abundance: few
len: 16

CDR3aa: CASRTGRKYTDTQYF
CDR3nt: TGTGCCAGCAGGACGGGACGGAAGTACACAGATACGCAGTATTTT
j_gene: TRBJ2-3
v_gene: TRBV6-1
d_gene: -
abundance: many
len: 15

CDR3aa: CASSLNPGQGSEKLFF
CDR3nt: TGTGCCAGCAGCCTTAACCCGGGACAGGGGAGTGAAAAACTGTTTTTT
j_gene: TRBJ1-4
v_gene: TRBV7-6
d_gene: TRBD1
abundance: -
len: 16

CDR3aa: CASSLTAGLGYTF
CDR3nt: TGTGCCAGCAGCTTAACGGCAGGACTGGGCTACACCTTC
j_gene: TRBJ1-2
v_gene: TRBV7-3
d_gene: -
abundance: few
len: 13

CDR3aa: CASSRLTSGNEQYF
CDR3nt: TGTGCCAGCAGCCGTTTGACTAGCGGGAACGAGCAGTACTTC
j_gene: TRBJ2-7
v_gene: TRBV11-2
d_gene: TRBD2
abundance: few
len: 14

CDR3aa: CSARGLAGDLYEQYF
CDR3nt: TGCAGTGCTAGAGGACTAGCGGGAGACCTCTACGAGCAGTACTTC
j_gene: TRBJ2-7
v_gene: TRBV20-1
d_gene: TRBD2
abundance: -
len: 15

CDR3aa: CASSQAGEQFF
CDR3nt: TGTGCCAGCAGCCAGGCAGGTGAGCAGTTCTTC
j_gene: TRBJ2-1
v_gene: TRBV3-1
d_gene: -
abundance: -
len: 11

CDR3aa: CASSFSTPPSLHF
CDR3nt: TGTGCCAGCAGTTTCTCTACCCCGCCCTCCCTCCACTTT
j_gene: TRBJ1-6
v_gene: TRBV27
d_gene: -
abundance: few
len: 13

CDR3aa: CASRDLSNRPQHF
CDR3nt: TGTGCCAGCAGGGACCTGTCGAATCGGCCCCAGCATTTT
j_gene: TRBJ1-5
v_gene: TRBV2
d_gene: -
abundance: many
len: 13

CDR3aa: CASSLVQGPNEKLFF
CDR3nt: TGTGCCAGCAGCTTAGTCCAGGGACCTAATGAAAAACTGTTTTTT
j_gene: TRBJ1-4
v_gene: TRBV7-2
d_gene: -
abundance: medium-sized
len: 15

CDR3aa: CSARGTTENYGYTF
CDR3nt: TGCAGTGCTAGAGGAACGACGGAGAACTATGGCTACACCTTC
j_gene: TRBJ1-2
v_gene: TRBV20-1
d_gene: -
abundance: many
len: 14

CDR3aa: CASSLVQTGELFF
CDR3nt: TGTGCCAGCAGCTTAGTACAAACCGGGGAGCTGTTTTTT
j_gene: TRBJ2-2
v_gene: TRBV7-9
d_gene: -
abundance: few
len: 13

CDR3aa: CASSEALRGQATNEKLFF
CDR3nt: TGTGCCAGCAGTGAAGCGCTTCGGGGACAAGCAACTAATGAAAAACTGTTTTTT
j_gene: TRBJ1-4
v_gene: TRBV6-1
d_gene: -
abundance: few
len: 18

CDR3aa: CSARDMRGNQPQHF
CDR3nt: TGCAGTGCTAGAGATATGAGGGGCAATCAGCCCCAGCATTTT
j_gene: TRBJ1-5
v_gene: TRBV20-1
d_gene: -
abundance: many
len: 14

CDR3aa: CSARGGGVRSNQPQHF
CDR3nt: TGCAGTGCTAGAGGGGGGGGCGTAAGGAGCAATCAGCCCCAGCATTTT
j_gene: TRBJ1-5
v_gene: TRBV20-1
d_gene: -
abundance: -
len: 16

CDR3aa: CASSFSGLSQPQHF
CDR3nt: TGTGCCAGCAGTTTCTCAGGGCTGAGTCAGCCCCAGCATTTT
j_gene: TRBJ1-5
v_gene: TRBV28
d_gene: -
abundance: -
len: 14

CDR3aa: CSAREFGGRVTDTQYF
CDR3nt: TGCAGTGCTAGAGAGTTTGGCGGGAGGGTCACAGATACGCAGTATTTT
j_gene: TRBJ2-3
v_gene: TRBV20-1
d_gene: TRBD2
abundance: many
len: 16

CDR3aa: CSVTQGTEAFF
CDR3nt: TGCAGCGTGACCCAGGGCACTGAAGCTTTCTTT
j_gene: TRBJ1-1
v_gene: TRBV29-1
d_gene: -
abundance: few
len: 11

CDR3aa: CASNRGGLAGDNEQFF
CDR3nt: TGTGCCAGCAACAGGGGGGGACTAGCGGGAGATAATGAGCAGTTCTTC
j_gene: TRBJ2-1
v_gene: TRBV28
d_gene: TRBD2
abundance: -
len: 16

CDR3aa: CASSWTGGTGELFF
CDR3nt: TGTGCCAGCAGTTGGACAGGGGGCACCGGGGAGCTGTTTTTT
j_gene: TRBJ2-2
v_gene: TRBV6-5
d_gene: TRBD1
abundance: -
len: 14